The present entry profiles one T cell receptor (beta chain) with its context. What it binds is unknown. These data originate in a study of shared clonotypes between healthy human individuals. Overall study findings and caveats: Memory subsets generally showed lower estimated richness than naive subsets. Clonotypes which were not shared had lower generation probabilities than clonotypes that all four donors shared.

Germline-derived CDR1 and CDR2 are SGHRS and YFSETQ. The CDR3 length is 15 residues. V shed 1 base, J shed 2 bases, and the junction held 0 bases outside the gene matches. Naive CD8 cells lacked CD45RO and underwent positive selection for CCR7, leaving out terminally differentiated effector memory CD45RA+ cells. All the donors were Caucasian adults who lived in Nashville, Tennessee. At the deep level, the assay was run. Repertoires were generated with immunoSEQ multiplex PCR, while TCRdb's copy carries only in-frame clones and drops some. The sample carries about 680,000 clones, roughly nine tenths recorded once.

Sequences were obtained from naive CD8+ T cells sorted from blood. The receptor comes from a man aged 25 to 40 in good health. V usage is TRBV5-1 and J usage is TRBJ2-6; TRBD1 matches 7 bases. In nucleotides, the CDR3 is TGCGCCAGCAGCTTGACAGGGGCTGGGGCCAACGTCCTGACTTTC. Translated, it gives CASSLTGAGANVLTF.